The clone carrying this T cell receptor (beta chain) appeared a few times. There are 17 residues in the CDR3. CDR1 and CDR2 (germline): MDHEN, SYDVKM. Trimming took off 2 bases at V and 0 bases at J, with 14 bases between the two ends. TCRdb reprocessed the RT-PCR reads via MiXCR and lists one record per CDR3 protein. The data hold hundreds of thousands of distinct CDR3 sequences, with 13% to 15% observed a single time. The data derive from a study of patients and donors after allogeneic stem cell transplantation. The chain recombines TRBV28 with TRBJ1-5; D uncertain. Sequences were obtained from blood, either unsorted or a sorted T cell fraction (not recorded which). The TCR originated in a human donor who was either an allogeneic HSCT recipient or a stem cell or donor lymphocyte infusion donor (not recorded which). It is not recorded whose cells these are; they may come from a transplant donor. CDR3 protein: CASSLMGMDYSNQPQHF. As DNA, the CDR3 is TGTGCCAGCAGTTTAATGGGCATGGACTATAGCAATCAGCCCCAGCATTTT.